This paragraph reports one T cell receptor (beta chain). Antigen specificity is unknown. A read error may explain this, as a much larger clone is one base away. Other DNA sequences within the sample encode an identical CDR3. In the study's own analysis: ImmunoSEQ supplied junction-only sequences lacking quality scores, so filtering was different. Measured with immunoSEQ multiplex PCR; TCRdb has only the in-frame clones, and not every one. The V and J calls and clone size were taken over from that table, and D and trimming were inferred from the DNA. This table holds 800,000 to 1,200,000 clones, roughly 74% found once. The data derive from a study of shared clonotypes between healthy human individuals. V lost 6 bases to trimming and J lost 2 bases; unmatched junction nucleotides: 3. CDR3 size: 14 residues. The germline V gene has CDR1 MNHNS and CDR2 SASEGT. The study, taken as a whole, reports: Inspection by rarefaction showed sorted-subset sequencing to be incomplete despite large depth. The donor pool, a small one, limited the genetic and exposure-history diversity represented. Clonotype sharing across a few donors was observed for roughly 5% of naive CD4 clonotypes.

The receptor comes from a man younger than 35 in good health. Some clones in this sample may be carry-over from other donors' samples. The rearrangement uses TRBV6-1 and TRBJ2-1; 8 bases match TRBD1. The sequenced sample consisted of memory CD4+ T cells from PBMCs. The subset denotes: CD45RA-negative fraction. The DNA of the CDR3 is TGTGCCAGCAGCGAACAGGGGGCCTACAATGAGCAGTTCTTC. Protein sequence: CASSEQGAYNEQFF.